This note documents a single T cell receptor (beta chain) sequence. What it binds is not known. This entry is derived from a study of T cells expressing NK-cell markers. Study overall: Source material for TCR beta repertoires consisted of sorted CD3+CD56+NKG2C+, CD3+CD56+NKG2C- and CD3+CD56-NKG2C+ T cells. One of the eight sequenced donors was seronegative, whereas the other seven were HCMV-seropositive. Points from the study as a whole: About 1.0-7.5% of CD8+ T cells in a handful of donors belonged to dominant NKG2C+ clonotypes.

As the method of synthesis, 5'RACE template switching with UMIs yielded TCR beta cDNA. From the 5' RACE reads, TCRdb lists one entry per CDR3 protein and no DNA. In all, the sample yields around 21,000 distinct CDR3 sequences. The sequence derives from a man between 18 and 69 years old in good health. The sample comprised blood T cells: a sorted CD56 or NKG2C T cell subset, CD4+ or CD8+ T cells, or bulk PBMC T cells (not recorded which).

CDR3 sequence reads: CASSLSVRSSYEQYF. The chain carries TRBV7-2 and TRBJ2-7. Germline loops: CDR1 SGHTA, CDR2 FQGNSA. The CDR3 is made up of 15 amino acids.